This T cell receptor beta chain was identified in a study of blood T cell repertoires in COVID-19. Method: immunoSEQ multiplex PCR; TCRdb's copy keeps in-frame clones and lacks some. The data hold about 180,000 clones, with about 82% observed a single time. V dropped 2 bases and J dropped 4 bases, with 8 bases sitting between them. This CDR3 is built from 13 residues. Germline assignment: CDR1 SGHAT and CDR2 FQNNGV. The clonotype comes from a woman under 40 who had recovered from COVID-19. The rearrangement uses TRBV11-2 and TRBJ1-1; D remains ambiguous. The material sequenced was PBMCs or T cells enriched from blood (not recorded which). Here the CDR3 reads CASSLQVTTEAFF. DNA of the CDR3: TGTGCCAGCAGCTTACAGGTTACCACTGAAGCTTTCTTT.